This T cell receptor beta chain was recorded in a study of blood T cell repertoires in COVID-19. About the study: PBMCs, B-cell-depleted T cells, or T cells were the source of the cDNA or gDNA that made up the material.

As handled by the study authors: Reference gene primer amplification gave estimated nucleated cell counts. Libraries were prepared by immunoSEQ multiplex PCR; TCRdb keeps only in-frame clonotypes and omits some of them. That table is the source of V, J and clone size, and D and trimming were worked out from the DNA. This table has 250,000 to 350,000 clones, about nine tenths appearing once. The CDR3 length is 15 residues. Per germline, CDR1 MDHEN and CDR2 SYDVKM. Trimming took 3 bases from V and 1 from J; bases not matched to a gene: 4. Participants, about 18 to 89 years old, spanned about two dozen US areas.

Material for sequencing was PBMCs or T cells enriched from blood (not recorded which). The chain recombines TRBV28 with TRBJ2-3; 7 nucleotides line up with TRBD2. The clonotype was recovered from a woman in her twenties or thirties who had recovered from COVID-19. CDR3 nucleotides: TGTGCCAGCAGTTTGGGCGGGAGTGGCACAGATACGCAGTATTTT. This encodes CASSLGGSGTDTQYF. The whole variable domain, remainder taken from reference TRBV28 and TRBJ2-3, is DVKVTQSSRYLVKRTGEKVFLECVQDMDHENMFWYRQDPGLGLRLIYFSYDVKMKEKGDIPEGYSVSREKKERFSLILESASTNQTSMYLCASSLGGSGTDTQYFGPGTRLTVL.